This TCR beta chain was captured in a study of blood T cell repertoires in COVID-19. Study-wide context: Whether acute or convalescent, the COVID-19 samples came from the United States, Italy and Spain. T cells, B-cell-depleted T cells, or PBMCs supplied cDNA or gDNA.

In the authors' methods: Reference gene primer amplification gave nucleated cell count estimates. Produced via immunoSEQ multiplex PCR; TCRdb's table is partial and in-frame only. V and J calls and clone size are as listed in that table; D and trimming were resolved from the DNA. The repertoire holds about 150,000 clones, with more than 65% as singletons. This clone turned up a few times. CDR1 is SEHNR, CDR2 FQNEAQ, per germline (reference sequence). The J segment lost 9 bases and the V segment lost 5 bases, leaving 18 bases of the junction unmatched. This CDR3 spans 16 amino acids. The specimen sequenced was peripheral blood. This TCR came from a woman between 50 and 59 years old in a cohort sampled during active or convalescent COVID-19. V and J are TRBV7-9 and TRBJ1-2, with 7 nucleotides matching TRBD1. CDR3 DNA sequence: TGTGCCAGCAGCCCGGCCGGGGGACAGCTATGGAGAAGCTACACCTTC. It specifies CASSPAGGQLWRSYTF. The variable domain in full, with the rest retrieved from reference TRBV7-9 and TRBJ1-2, is DTGVSQNPRHKITKRGQNVTFRCDPISEHNRLYWYRQTLGQGPEFLTYFQNEAQLEKSRLLSDRFSAERPKGSFSTLEIQRTEQGDSAMYLCASSPAGGQLWRSYTFGSGTRLTVV.